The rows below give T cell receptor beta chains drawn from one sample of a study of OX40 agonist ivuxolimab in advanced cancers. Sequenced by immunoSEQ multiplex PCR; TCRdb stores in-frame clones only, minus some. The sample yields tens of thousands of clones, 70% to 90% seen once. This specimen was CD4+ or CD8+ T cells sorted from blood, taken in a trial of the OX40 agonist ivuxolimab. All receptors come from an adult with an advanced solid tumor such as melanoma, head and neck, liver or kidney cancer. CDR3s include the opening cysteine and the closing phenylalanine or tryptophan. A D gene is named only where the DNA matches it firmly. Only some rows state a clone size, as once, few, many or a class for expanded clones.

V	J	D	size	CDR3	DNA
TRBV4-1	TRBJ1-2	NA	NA	CASSQDVDSPGYTF	TGCGCCAGCAGCCAAGATGTGGACAGCCCTGGCTACACCTTC
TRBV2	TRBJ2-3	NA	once	CASSKSQRSDTQYF	TGTGCCAGCAGTAAAAGTCAGAGGTCCGATACGCAGTATTTT
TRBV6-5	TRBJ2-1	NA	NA	CASRPTGHANNEQFF	TGTGCCAGCAGACCCACGGGACACGCAAACAATGAGCAGTTCTTC
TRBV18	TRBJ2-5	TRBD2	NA	CASSPVAGGETQYF	TGTGCCAGCTCACCTGTAGCGGGAGGGGAGACCCAGTACTTC
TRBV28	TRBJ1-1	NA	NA	CASSPESAGMPEAFF	TGTGCCAGCAGTCCCGAGTCGGCTGGGATGCCTGAAGCTTTCTTT
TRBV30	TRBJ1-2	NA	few	CAWSPDTAFGYTF	TGTGCCTGGAGTCCCGACACCGCCTTTGGCTACACCTTC
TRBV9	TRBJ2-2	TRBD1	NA	CASSVRITGVLPGELFF	TGTGCCAGCAGCGTAAGGATAACAGGGGTGCTCCCCGGGGAGCTGTTTTTT
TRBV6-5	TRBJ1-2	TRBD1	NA	CASSPQGPLYGYTF	TGTGCCAGCAGCCCACAGGGGCCCCTCTATGGCTACACCTTC
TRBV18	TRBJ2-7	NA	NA	CASSPSFQGIHEQYF	TGTGCCAGCTCACCGAGTTTTCAGGGAATCCACGAGCAGTACTTC
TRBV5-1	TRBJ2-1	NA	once	CASSLAAGYNEQFF	TGCGCCAGCAGCTTGGCCGCTGGCTACAATGAGCAGTTCTTC
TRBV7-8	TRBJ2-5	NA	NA	CASETGTLQAWETQYF	TGTGCCAGCGAAACCGGGACCCTACAGGCTTGGGAGACCCAGTACTTC
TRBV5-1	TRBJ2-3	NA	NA	CASSLVLGSTDTQYF	TGCGCCAGCAGCTTGGTGCTAGGGAGCACAGATACGCAGTATTTT
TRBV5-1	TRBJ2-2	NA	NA	CASHLEGGTGELFF	TGCGCCAGCCACCTGGAGGGGGGGACCGGGGAGCTGTTTTTT
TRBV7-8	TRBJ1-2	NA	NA	CASSSTPRGETNYGYTF	TGTGCCAGCAGCTCCACCCCACGGGGTGAAACTAACTATGGCTACACCTTC
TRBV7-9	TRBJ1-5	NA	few	CASTIDNQPQHF	TGTGCCAGCACCATAGACAATCAGCCCCAGCATTTT
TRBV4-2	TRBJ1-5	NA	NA	CASSQDEGTQPQHF	TGTGCCAGCAGCCAAGATGAAGGAACCCAGCCCCAGCATTTT
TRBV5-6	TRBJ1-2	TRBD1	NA	CASSYDRERGYTF	TGTGCCAGCAGCTACGACAGGGAAAGGGGCTACACCTTC
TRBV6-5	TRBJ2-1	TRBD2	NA	CASNPSGGRNEQFF	TGTGCCAGCAATCCTAGCGGGGGGAGGAATGAGCAGTTCTTC
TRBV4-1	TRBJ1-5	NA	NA	CASSQPSRGSNQPQHF	TGCGCCAGCAGCCAACCATCACGGGGGAGTAATCAGCCCCAGCATTTT
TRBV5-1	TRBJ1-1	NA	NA	CASSQAGFGGTEAFF	TGCGCCAGCAGCCAGGCAGGATTTGGGGGGACTGAAGCTTTCTTT
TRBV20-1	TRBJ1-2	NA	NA	CSVREGSGYTF	TGCAGTGTCAGGGAAGGTTCAGGCTACACCTTC
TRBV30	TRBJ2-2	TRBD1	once	CAWSVGTGVMGTGELFF	TGTGCCTGGAGTGTCGGGACAGGGGTAATGGGCACCGGGGAGCTGTTTTTT
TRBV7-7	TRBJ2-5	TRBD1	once	CASSQDRGRGETQYF	TGTGCTAGCAGCCAAGACAGGGGGCGCGGAGAGACCCAGTACTTC
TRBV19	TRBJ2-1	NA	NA	CASSISRDLDNEQFF	TGTGCCAGTAGTATAAGCCGGGACTTAGACAATGAGCAGTTCTTC
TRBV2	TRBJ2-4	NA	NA	CASSEGIFKNIQYF	TGTGCCAGCAGTGAAGGAATCTTCAAAAACATTCAGTACTTC
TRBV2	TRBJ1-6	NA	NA	CASSERGVYNSPLHF	TGTGCCAGCAGTGAAAGGGGGGTCTATAATTCACCCCTCCACTTT
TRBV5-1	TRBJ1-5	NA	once	CASSLDGTSNQPQHF	TGCGCCAGCAGCTTGGATGGGACGAGCAATCAGCCCCAGCATTTT
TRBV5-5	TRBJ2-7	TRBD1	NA	CASSRKLDRALTYEQYF	TGTGCCAGCAGCCGAAAACTCGACAGGGCCCTAACCTACGAGCAGTACTTC
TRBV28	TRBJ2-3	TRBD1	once	CASSPGQANTQYF	TGTGCCAGCAGCCCGGGACAGGCTAATACGCAGTATTTT
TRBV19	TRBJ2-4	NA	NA	CASSVRDNIQYF	TGTGCCAGTAGTGTCCGGGACAACATTCAGTACTTC
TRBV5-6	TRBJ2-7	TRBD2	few	CASSLPSGITYEQYF	TGTGCCAGCAGCTTGCCTAGCGGGATTACCTACGAGCAGTACTTC
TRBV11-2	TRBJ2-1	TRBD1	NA	CASSPRTRGQGVNEQFF	TGTGCCAGCAGCCCCCGAACAAGGGGACAGGGGGTAAATGAGCAGTTCTTC
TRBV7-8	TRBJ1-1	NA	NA	CASSLAPGRLNTEAFF	TGTGCCAGCAGCTTAGCTCCGGGACGGCTTAACACTGAAGCTTTCTTT
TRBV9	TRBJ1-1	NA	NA	CASSVGFQGRAEAFF	TGTGCCAGCAGCGTAGGCTTCCAGGGGCGCGCTGAAGCTTTCTTT
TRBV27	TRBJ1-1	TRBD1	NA	CASRNTGAQGTEAFF	TGTGCCAGCAGAAACACAGGGGCCCAAGGGACTGAAGCTTTCTTT
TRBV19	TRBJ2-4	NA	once	CASSIEEGRNIQYF	TGTGCCAGTAGTATCGAGGAGGGGAGGAACATTCAGTACTTC
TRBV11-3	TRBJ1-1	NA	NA	CASSFRGGQNTEAFF	TGTGCCAGCAGCTTCCGCGGGGGGCAAAACACTGAAGCTTTCTTT
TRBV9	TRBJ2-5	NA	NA	CASSVGRAWRETQYF	TGTGCCAGCAGCGTAGGCAGGGCGTGGAGGGAGACCCAGTACTTC
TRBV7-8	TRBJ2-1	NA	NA	CASSPNREPSSYNEQFF	TGTGCCAGCAGCCCAAACAGGGAGCCCAGCTCCTACAATGAGCAGTTCTTC
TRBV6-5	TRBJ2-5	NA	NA	CASSYGSAAETQYF	TGTGCCAGCAGTTATGGCTCTGCGGCGGAGACCCAGTACTTC
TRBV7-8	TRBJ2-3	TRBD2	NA	CASSQTTSGSTDTQYF	TGTGCCAGCAGCCAAACGACTAGCGGATCCACAGATACGCAGTATTTT
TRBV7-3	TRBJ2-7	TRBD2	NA	CASSITSGVNEQYF	TGTGCCAGCAGCATAACTAGCGGGGTAAACGAGCAGTACTTC
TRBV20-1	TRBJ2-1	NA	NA	CSASANEQFF	TGCAGTGCTAGCGCGAATGAGCAGTTCTTC